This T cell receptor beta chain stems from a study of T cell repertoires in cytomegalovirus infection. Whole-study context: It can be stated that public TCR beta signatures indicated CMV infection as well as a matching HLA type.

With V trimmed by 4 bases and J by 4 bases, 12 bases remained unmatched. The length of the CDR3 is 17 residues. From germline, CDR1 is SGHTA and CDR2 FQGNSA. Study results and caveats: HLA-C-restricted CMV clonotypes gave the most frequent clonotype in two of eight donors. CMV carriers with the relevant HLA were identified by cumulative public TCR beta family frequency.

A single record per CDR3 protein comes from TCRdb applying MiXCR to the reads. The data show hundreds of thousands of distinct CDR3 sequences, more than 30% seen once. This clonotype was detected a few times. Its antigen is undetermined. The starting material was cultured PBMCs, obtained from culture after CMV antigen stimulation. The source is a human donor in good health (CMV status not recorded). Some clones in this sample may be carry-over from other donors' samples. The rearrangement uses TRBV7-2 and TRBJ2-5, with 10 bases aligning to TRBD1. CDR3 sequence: CASSYQGQGSARETQYF. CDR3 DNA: TGTGCCAGCAGCTATCAGGGACAGGGGTCCGCTCGAGAGACCCAGTACTTC.